A single sample is the source of the 27 T cell receptor beta chains below, sequenced in a study of T cell responses to AZD1222 COVID-19 vaccine. Libraries were prepared by immunoSEQ multiplex PCR; TCRdb keeps only in-frame clonotypes and omits some of them. The sample has 250,000 to 300,000 clones, almost 95% seen once; the top ten hold 0.55%. The sample in question was peripheral blood, obtained 28 days after the second AZD1222 dose. These receptors were collected from an adult who received the AZD1222 COVID-19 vaccine.

The genes are TRBV28 and TRBJ1-2; D unresolved. This CDR3 spans 13 amino acids. The germline V and J ends were trimmed by 8 bases and 6 bases, with 16 bases remaining between them. In germline, CDR1 is MDHEN, CDR2 SYDVKM. CDR3 protein: CASRKDLEDGYTF. The CDR3 DNA sequence: TGTGCCAGCCGAAAGGACTTAGAGGATGGCTACACCTTC.

J is TRBJ1-5 and V is TRBV15; 7 bases map to TRBD1. The CDR3 has 16 residues. CDR1 is LNHNV, CDR2 YYDKDF, per germline (reference sequence). Losses at the gene ends were 4 bases for V and 1 base for J; bases not matched to a gene: 7. CDR3 nucleotide sequence: TGTGCCACCAGCACAAAGACAGGGAGCAGCAATCAGCCCCAGCATTTT. It translates to CATSTKTGSSNQPQHF.

V gene TRBV2 combines with J gene TRBJ1-1; 7 bases line up with TRBD1. Germline V gene lookup returns CDR1 SNHLY and CDR2 FYNNEI. V lost 3 bases and J lost 2; bases outside the gene matches: 6. CDR3 length equals 15 residues. CDR3 in DNA: TGTGCCAGCAGTGACGACAGGGCAGGAAACACTGAAGCTTTCTTT. Its protein product is CASSDDRAGNTEAFF.

This rearrangement joins TRBV28 to TRBJ1-4, with 9 bases matching TRBD1. This CDR3 has 14 amino acids. V was clipped by 4 bases and J by 6 bases; unmatched bases: 3. Germline lookup yields CDR1 MDHEN and CDR2 SYDVKM. Here the CDR3 reads CASSSTGGDEKLFF. The CDR3 nucleotides read TGTGCCAGCAGTTCGACAGGGGGGGATGAAAAACTGTTTTTT.

This chain links TRBV5-4 with TRBJ1-2; D not resolved. V dropped 1 base and J dropped 4 bases, with 14 bases sitting between them. The CDR3 sequence is 15 residues long. CDR1 and CDR2 (germline): SGHNT, YYREEE (reference sequence). DNA of the CDR3: TGTGCCAGCAGCTTGTCTTACGGAGAACTCTATGGCTACACCTTC. Translated: CASSLSYGELYGYTF.

The chain employs TRBV3-1 (or the pseudogene TRBV3-2) and TRBJ1-6, with D perhaps matching TRBD1 (5 bases). The V end lost 7 bases, the J end lost 10 bases, and 23 bases lay between the germline ends. The CDR3 is made up of 16 amino acids. CDR1 is LGHDT, CDR2 YNNKEL, per germline (reference sequence). The CDR3 region is CASTVGTGDLRSPLHF. The CDR3 nucleotides are TGTGCCAGCACAGTTGGAACAGGAGACCTCAGGTCACCCCTCCACTTT.

The chain joins TRBV5-6 to TRBJ2-3, with D possibly being TRBD2 (5 bases). The germline V gene encodes CDR1 SGHDT and CDR2 YYEEEE. This CDR3 has 12 amino acids. Trimming took off 3 bases at V and 10 bases at J, with 12 bases between the two ends. As DNA, the CDR3 is TGTGCCAGCAGCTCACTAGGAACCGCGCAGTATTTT. Amino acid sequence: CASSSLGTAQYF.

The chain employs TRBV30 and TRBJ2-6; D unclear. The CDR3 loop spans 15 amino acids. The V end was cut by 0 bases, the J end by 0 bases, with 6 bases between. CDR1 and CDR2 from the germline V gene are GTSNPN and SVGIG (reference sequence). The CDR3 loop reads CAWSVLGSGANVLTF. The CDR3 DNA sequence: TGTGCCTGGAGTGTATTAGGCTCTGGGGCCAACGTCCTGACTTTC.

This clone was picked up a small number of times. This chain uses TRBV9 with TRBJ2-3, with TRBD2 identical over 9 bases. CDR3 length: 16 residues. CDR1 SGDLS and CDR2 YYNGEE come from the germline V gene. V shed 3 bases and J 5 bases; nucleotides not matched to a gene: 10. The CDR3 bases are TGTGCCAGCAGCGCCACCGCGGGAGGGCAAGAAGATACGCAGTATTTT. This translates into CASSATAGGQEDTQYF.

The chain combines TRBV9 with TRBJ1-2; D gene uncertain. This CDR3 is 12 amino acids long. CDR1 is SGDLS and CDR2 is YYNGEE in the germline V gene. The ends were cut back, 2 bases at V and 8 bases at J, with 10 bases in the middle. The CDR3 DNA is TGTGCCAGCAGCGTGGGTGGTGAGGGCTACACCTTC. Translated: CASSVGGEGYTF.

The rearrangement links TRBV19 to TRBJ1-5; D might be TRBD1 (5 bases). This CDR3 has 14 amino acids. Germline-derived CDR1 and CDR2 are LNHDA and SQIVND (reference sequence). Trimming left V 3 bases short and J 5 bases short, with 11 bases between. The CDR3: CASSILAGHQPQHF. The DNA for the CDR3 is TGTGCCAGTAGTATTTTGGCAGGGCATCAGCCCCAGCATTTT. The entire variable domain, with the rest obtained from reference TRBV19 and TRBJ1-5, is as follows: DGGITQSPKYLFRKEGQNVTLSCEQNLNHDAMYWYRQDPGQGLRLIYYSQIVNDFQKGDIAEGYSVSREKKESFPLTVTSAQKNPTAFYLCASSILAGHQPQHFGDGTRLSIL.

The chain combines TRBV5-1 with TRBJ1-6, with 11 bases lining up with TRBD1. In germline, CDR1 is SGHRS, CDR2 YFSETQ. V lost 6 bases to trimming and J lost 6 bases; unmatched junction nucleotides: 8. This CDR3 is 16 amino acids long. The CDR3 is CASKSRDRGSNSPLHF. CDR3 DNA: TGCGCCAGCAAATCCCGGGACAGGGGGTCTAATTCACCCCTCCACTTT.

This sequence joins TRBV28 and TRBJ1-5; 9 nucleotides align to TRBD1. Germline V lookup: CDR1 MDHEN, CDR2 SYDVKM. The J segment lost 4 bases and the V segment lost 5 bases, leaving 6 bases of the junction unmatched. The CDR3 spans 15 residues. CDR3 bases: TGTGCCAGCAGTATAGACAGGGGGAAGAATCAGCCCCAGCATTTT. Protein product: CASSIDRGKNQPQHF.

The rearrangement joins TRBV2 to TRBJ2-7, with D possibly being TRBD1 or TRBD2 (5 bases each). Germline CDR1 SNHLY, CDR2 FYNNEI. The CDR3 sequence is 10 residues long. Trimming cost V 10 bases and J 7 bases, with 11 bases left between them. DNA of the CDR3: TGTGCCACCGGGACCGGGGAGCAGTACTTC. It encodes CATGTGEQYF. Full variable domain (outside the CDR3, taken from reference TRBV2 and TRBJ2-7): EPEVTQTPSHQVTQMGQEVILRCVPISNHLYFYWYRQILGQKVEFLVSFYNNEISEKSEIFDDQFSVERPDGSNFTLKIRSTKLEDSAMYFCATGTGEQYFGPGTRLTVT.

The rearrangement uses TRBV20-1 and TRBJ1-2; no firm D call. The CDR3 is made up of 11 amino acids. V lost 6 bases and J lost 2, with 7 bases in between. Germline V gives CDR1 DFQATT, CDR2 SNEGSKA (reference sequence). CDR3 in DNA: TGCAGTGCCGTCGGGAACTATGGCTACACCTTC. It specifies CSAVGNYGYTF.

The CDR3 nucleotides read TGTGCCAGCAGCTTGAGTACAGGGGGGTACAATGAGCAGTTCTTC. The encoded protein is CASSLSTGGYNEQFF. J is TRBJ2-1 and V is TRBV7-3; 8 nucleotides match TRBD1. Germline-derived CDR1 and CDR2 are SGHTA and FQGTGA. Trimming took 3 bases from V and 4 from J; bases not matched to a gene: 5. This CDR3 spans 15 amino acids.

CDR3: CAIGGDTEAFF. CDR3 DNA sequence: TGTGCCATCGGAGGGGATACTGAAGCTTTCTTT. The V gene is TRBV10-3, the J gene TRBJ1-1; possible D gene TRBD1, 5 bases. The CDR3 sequence is 11 residues long. Trimming stripped 8 bases from V and 5 bases from J, with 9 bases between. Germline CDR1 is ENHRY and CDR2 is SYGVKD.

This sequence joins TRBV28 and TRBJ2-5; D call uncertain. From germline, CDR1 is MDHEN and CDR2 SYDVKM. Trimming left V 6 bases short and J 3 bases short, with 14 bases between. The CDR3 extends over 14 amino acids. CDR3: CASSKGGPKETQYF. For the CDR3, the DNA is TGTGCCAGCAGCAAGGGTGGCCCGAAAGAGACCCAGTACTTC.

J is TRBJ2-1 and V is TRBV6-5, with 10 bases matching TRBD2. The V segment lost 6 bases and the J segment 5 bases; nucleotides outside the gene matches: 7. Per germline, CDR1 MNHEY and CDR2 SVGAGI. The CDR3 is 15 amino acids. The CDR3 loop is CASSHEAGGNNEQFF. CDR3 nucleotide sequence: TGTGCCAGCAGCCACGAAGCGGGAGGGAACAATGAGCAGTTCTTC.

The gene calls are TRBV27 and TRBJ1-4, with D possibly matching TRBD1 (5 bases). CDR1 is MNHEY and CDR2 is SMNVEV in the germline V gene (reference sequence). The V end lost 5 bases, the J end lost 10 bases, and 11 bases lay between the germline ends. The CDR3 has 12 residues. The CDR3 loop is CASSGAGGKLFF. The DNA for the CDR3 is TGTGCCAGCAGTGGGGCCGGGGGAAAACTGTTTTTT.

The chain carries TRBV6-5 and TRBJ1-4; D is unresolved. This CDR3 contains 14 residues. V was clipped by 6 bases and J by 2 bases, with 10 bases between them. Germline lookup yields CDR1 MNHEY and CDR2 SVGAGI. CDR3 bases: TGTGCCAGCAGCCTCCGAGTGACTAATGAAAAACTGTTTTTT. This sequence encodes CASSLRVTNEKLFF.

For the CDR3, the DNA is TGTGCCACCAGCAGAGGTGGGACAGGGTCAGATACGCAGTATTTT. Its translation is CATSRGGTGSDTQYF. The chain combines TRBV15 with TRBJ2-3, with 9 positions matching TRBD1. The J segment lost 4 bases and the V segment lost 1 base, leaving 3 bases of the junction unmatched. The CDR3 totals 15 residues. CDR1 and CDR2 (germline): LNHNV, YYDKDF (reference sequence).

The gene calls are TRBV27 and TRBJ1-2; 7 nucleotides align to TRBD1. The junction had 8 bases not matched to a gene; V was cut back by 7 bases and J by 0 bases. The CDR3 is made up of 15 amino acids. The germline CDR1 and CDR2 sequences are MNHEY and SMNVEV (reference sequence). DNA of the CDR3: TGTGCCAGCACCCCGGGACAGCCCACTAACTATGGCTACACCTTC. It yields the protein CASTPGQPTNYGYTF.

The J gene is TRBJ2-5, the V gene TRBV5-1; TRBD1 agrees at 7 bases. The trim removed 0 bases at V and 5 bases at J, leaving 7 bases unmatched. This CDR3 contains 15 residues. Per germline, CDR1 SGHRS and CDR2 YFSETQ. This CDR3 reads CASSLGTGITETQYF. CDR3 nucleotide sequence: TGCGCCAGCAGCTTGGGGACAGGCATTACGGAGACCCAGTACTTC.

The chain couples TRBV9 to TRBJ1-2; no clear D gene. The CDR3 covers 15 residues. Germline CDR1 and CDR2: SGDLS and YYNGEE. Trimming shortened V by 0 bases and J by 8 bases, and 17 bases separated the two germline ends. CDR3 amino acids: CASSVDPTGYAGYTF. The DNA of the CDR3 is TGTGCCAGCAGCGTAGACCCTACGGGGTATGCAGGCTACACCTTC.

The chain combines TRBV7-6 with TRBJ2-2; 9 bases match TRBD2. Germline loops: CDR1 SGHVS, CDR2 FNYEAQ. The CDR3 extends over 16 amino acids. V dropped 1 base and J dropped 6; count of bases not matched to a gene: 6. For the CDR3, the DNA is TGTGCCAGCAGCTTAGTTAGCGGGGGTGTTCCCGGGGAGCTGTTTTTT. Protein product: CASSLVSGGVPGELFF.

J is TRBJ2-7 and V is TRBV28; TRBD2 might be the D (6 bases). Looked up from germline, CDR1 is MDHEN and CDR2 is SYDVKM. The V end lost 3 bases, the J end lost 2 bases, and 14 bases lay between the germline ends. There are 15 residues in the CDR3. CDR3 nucleotide sequence: TGTGCCAGCAGTTTTACTCGGCGGGACGCCTACGAGCAGTACTTC. As protein: CASSFTRRDAYEQYF.